This T cell receptor (beta chain) was profiled in a study of CD4 T cells in relation to SARS-CoV-2 and coronaviruses. Study background: TCR beta CDR3s were sequenced after approximately 9-day antigen culture of PBMCs.

Sorted naive or memory CD4+ cells met CEF peptides for under eleven days. CDR1 is SEHNR and CDR2 is FQNEAQ in the germline V gene (reference sequence). The CDR3 has 13 residues. Trimming left V 6 bases short and J 6 bases short, with 11 bases between. Survey-level TCR-beta sequencing used DNA from CEF-cultured naive and memory CD4+ T cells. TCRdb's copy holds only in-frame clones and misses some; the assay was immunoSEQ multiplex PCR. The table lists about 38,000 clones, around 74% of them singletons, with roughly 22% in the top ten. With regard to this clone: As yet, its antigen is unknown.

The J gene is TRBJ2-2, the V gene TRBV7-9, with D possibly TRBD1 on 6 matching bases. The sequencing sample was made of memory CD4+ T cells from PBMCs, cultured in vitro. The TCR comes from an adult with COVID-19. CDR3 sequence (DNA): TGTGCCAGCAGACCACAGGGTTCCGGGGAGCTGTTTTTT. It encodes CASRPQGSGELFF.